This T cell receptor beta chain comes out of a study of blood T cell repertoires in COVID-19. About the study: Spain, Italy and the United States supplied samples that represented acute and convalescent COVID-19. The cDNA or gDNA used as material had been derived from T cells, B-cell-depleted T cells, or PBMCs.

Source study methods: Amplification of reference gene primers was used by the study to estimate nucleated cell counts. Sequenced by immunoSEQ multiplex PCR; TCRdb stores in-frame clones only, minus some. V, J and clone size are taken as reported in that table, and D and trimming were inferred from the DNA itself. The top ten clones hold approximately 8% of a sample with roughly 200,000 clones, around 83% of them seen once. Germline V CDR1 and CDR2: LNHDA, SQIVND (reference sequence). CDR3 length: 16 amino acids. Losses at the gene ends were 2 bases for V and 8 bases for J; bases not matched to a gene: 11.

The chain has TRBV19 and TRBJ1-4; 7 positions agree with TRBD1. The TCR sequence derives from an older woman with acute or convalescent COVID-19. The specimen was peripheral blood. CDR3 residues: CASSITVNRGMEKLFF. In DNA form, the CDR3 reads TGTGCCAGTAGTATAACCGTAAACAGGGGTATGGAAAAACTGTTTTTT.